This is a list of T cell receptor beta chains from one sample in a study of T cell repertoires in cytomegalovirus infection. Using its own MiXCR run on the reads, TCRdb lists one record per CDR3 protein. The data show fewer than 700,000 distinct CDR3 sequences, with 24% seen just once and around 7.6% held by the top ten. Sequenced: CD8+ T cells from PBMCs. These receptors were collected from a human donor in good health (CMV status not recorded). Some clones in this sample may be carry-over from other donors' samples. Each CDR3 is given with its conserved first and last residue. The D gene is left open where the match is weak. Size values are once, few and many counts, or a class for expanded clones, and some rows have none.

d_gene: TRBD1
j_gene: TRBJ1-1
v_gene: TRBV4-1
abundance: -
CDR3nt: TGCGCCAGCAGCCATCTACAGGGGGTCGGTGAAGCTTTCTTT
CDR3aa: CASSHLQGVGEAFF

d_gene: -
j_gene: TRBJ1-3
v_gene: TRBV7-6
abundance: few
CDR3nt: TGTGCCAGCAGCCTCCCCCCCGAGGGGGACACTGGAAACACCATATATTTT
CDR3aa: CASSLPPEGDTGNTIYF

d_gene: -
j_gene: TRBJ2-1
v_gene: TRBV10-3
abundance: few
CDR3nt: TGTGCCATCAGTGAGTCGGAGGTTTTCTCCTACAATGAGCAGTTCTTC
CDR3aa: CAISESEVFSYNEQFF

d_gene: TRBD1
j_gene: TRBJ2-1
v_gene: TRBV20-1
abundance: -
CDR3nt: TGCAGTGCCCCAATCCCCGGACAGGGTGCCAATGAGCAGTTCTTC
CDR3aa: CSAPIPGQGANEQFF

d_gene: -
j_gene: TRBJ1-2
v_gene: TRBV6-2/TRBV6-3
abundance: many
CDR3nt: TGTGCCAGCGAAAGAACAGAGAACTATGGCTACACCTTC
CDR3aa: CASERTENYGYTF

d_gene: -
j_gene: TRBJ1-2
v_gene: TRBV2
abundance: -
CDR3nt: TGTGCCAGCAGCGGTATATTGGGAACTAACTATGGCTACACCTTC
CDR3aa: CASSGILGTNYGYTF

d_gene: -
j_gene: TRBJ1-2
v_gene: TRBV29-1
abundance: -
CDR3nt: TGCAGCGTTGGGTTGGATAGAAGGTATGGCTACACCTTC
CDR3aa: CSVGLDRRYGYTF

d_gene: -
j_gene: TRBJ2-7
v_gene: TRBV19
abundance: few
CDR3nt: TGTGCCAGTAGTATAGCCGCCAGTATCACCTACGAGCAGTACTTC
CDR3aa: CASSIAASITYEQYF

d_gene: -
j_gene: TRBJ1-1
v_gene: TRBV20-1
abundance: -
CDR3nt: TGCAGTGCTCGAGACAAGATGAACACTGAAGCTTTCTTT
CDR3aa: CSARDKMNTEAFF

d_gene: -
j_gene: TRBJ1-1
v_gene: TRBV20-1
abundance: few
CDR3nt: TGCAGTGCTGGCGACATGACGCACACTGAAGCTTTCTTT
CDR3aa: CSAGDMTHTEAFF

d_gene: TRBD1
j_gene: TRBJ1-1
v_gene: TRBV4-3
abundance: -
CDR3nt: TGCGCCAGCAGCCAACCCCGCCTCGGACAGGGGGACACTGAAGCTTTCTTT
CDR3aa: CASSQPRLGQGDTEAFF

d_gene: -
j_gene: TRBJ1-1
v_gene: TRBV28
abundance: -
CDR3nt: TGTGCCAGCAGTTTAGAAGGCCTGAGGGGAACTGAAGCTTTCTTT
CDR3aa: CASSLEGLRGTEAFF

d_gene: TRBD1
j_gene: TRBJ1-2
v_gene: TRBV6-6
abundance: few
CDR3nt: TGTGCCAGCAGTAACCGGGACAGGTTGAACTATGGCTACACCTTC
CDR3aa: CASSNRDRLNYGYTF

d_gene: TRBD1
j_gene: TRBJ2-7
v_gene: TRBV7-9
abundance: many
CDR3nt: TGTGCCAGCAGCTTAGTTAAGGGGGACAGTACCTCCTACGAGCAGTACTTC
CDR3aa: CASSLVKGDSTSYEQYF

d_gene: TRBD1
j_gene: TRBJ2-1
v_gene: TRBV4-1
abundance: few
CDR3nt: TGCGCCAGCAGCCAAGAAGGGACAGGGGGCGAGGGTGAGCAGTTCTTC
CDR3aa: CASSQEGTGGEGEQFF

d_gene: -
j_gene: TRBJ1-2
v_gene: TRBV7-8
abundance: many
CDR3nt: TGTGCCAGCAGCTTAGCGGGCAGGGAGTGGTATGGCTACACCTTC
CDR3aa: CASSLAGREWYGYTF

d_gene: TRBD1
j_gene: TRBJ2-1
v_gene: TRBV28
abundance: -
CDR3nt: TGTGCCAGCACCGGACAGGGGAACAATGAGCAGTTCTTC
CDR3aa: CASTGQGNNEQFF

d_gene: -
j_gene: TRBJ1-4
v_gene: TRBV27
abundance: once
CDR3nt: TGTGCCAGCAGTTTGTCGGACGGATCTAATGAAAAACTGTTTTTT
CDR3aa: CASSLSDGSNEKLFF

d_gene: -
j_gene: TRBJ1-1
v_gene: TRBV29-1
abundance: few
CDR3nt: TGCAGCGTCCCCGACCCAGATTCCGCTGTGGGCACTGAAGCTTTCTTT
CDR3aa: CSVPDPDSAVGTEAFF

d_gene: TRBD1
j_gene: TRBJ2-4
v_gene: TRBV7-9
abundance: many
CDR3nt: TGTGCCAGCAGCTTACCCGAGACAGGGGGCGATGGACTAGCCAAAAACATTCAGTACTTC
CDR3aa: CASSLPETGGDGLAKNIQYF

d_gene: -
j_gene: TRBJ1-2
v_gene: TRBV29-1
abundance: -
CDR3nt: TGCAGCGTTGAAGGCCGAGGGGACGGATCTAACTATGGCTACACCTTC
CDR3aa: CSVEGRGDGSNYGYTF

d_gene: TRBD1
j_gene: TRBJ2-1
v_gene: TRBV6-6
abundance: -
CDR3nt: TGTGCCACCGGATTTGTTTGGGACAGGGAAGATGAGCAGTTCTTT
CDR3aa: CATGFVWDREDEQFF

d_gene: -
j_gene: TRBJ2-2
v_gene: TRBV7-2
abundance: many
CDR3nt: TGTGCCAGCAGTCGCGATCTAAGGACCGGGGAGCTGTTTTTT
CDR3aa: CASSRDLRTGELFF

d_gene: -
j_gene: TRBJ2-1
v_gene: TRBV3-1
abundance: -
CDR3nt: TGTGCCAGCAGCCAAGAAATCAGACGGGCCTACAATGAGCAGTTCTTC
CDR3aa: CASSQEIRRAYNEQFF

d_gene: TRBD2
j_gene: TRBJ2-1
v_gene: TRBV28
abundance: -
CDR3nt: TGTGCCAGCAGTTTGGCGACTAGCGGGGGGCCTACCTACAATGAGCAGTTCTTC
CDR3aa: CASSLATSGGPTYNEQFF

d_gene: TRBD1
j_gene: TRBJ2-3
v_gene: TRBV7-9
abundance: many
CDR3nt: TGTGCCAGCAGCTTACAGGGGGAATCGACCCACACAGATACGCAGTATTTT
CDR3aa: CASSLQGESTHTDTQYF

d_gene: -
j_gene: TRBJ2-1
v_gene: TRBV6-5
abundance: few
CDR3nt: TGTGCCAGCAGTAAACTAGCTGATGAGCAGTTCTTC
CDR3aa: CASSKLADEQFF

d_gene: -
j_gene: TRBJ2-5
v_gene: TRBV6-5
abundance: few
CDR3nt: TGTGCCAGCAGTTACAACGGTGAAGAGACCCAGTACTTC
CDR3aa: CASSYNGEETQYF

d_gene: -
j_gene: TRBJ2-7
v_gene: TRBV25-1
abundance: many
CDR3nt: TGTGCCAGCAGTGACCTAGAAGACACCTCCTACGAGCAGTACTTC
CDR3aa: CASSDLEDTSYEQYF

d_gene: TRBD1
j_gene: TRBJ1-5
v_gene: TRBV28
abundance: few
CDR3nt: TGTGCCAGCAGGCCCGTCAGGAGGACAGGGGGTTCAAATCAGCCCCAGCATTTT
CDR3aa: CASRPVRRTGGSNQPQHF

d_gene: -
j_gene: TRBJ1-1
v_gene: TRBV7-2
abundance: many
CDR3nt: TGTGCCAGCAGCTTAGCCAGACAGTCAGAAGCTTTCTTT
CDR3aa: CASSLARQSEAFF

d_gene: -
j_gene: TRBJ2-3
v_gene: TRBV5-6
abundance: -
CDR3nt: TGTGCCAGCAGCTGGGGGACGGCCTCCTATACGCAGTATTTT
CDR3aa: CASSWGTASYTQYF

d_gene: -
j_gene: TRBJ2-6
v_gene: TRBV20-1
abundance: -
CDR3nt: TGCAGTGCCCGAGGGACCAACTCTGGGGCCAACGTCCTGACTTTC
CDR3aa: CSARGTNSGANVLTF